A few counts support the clone carrying this T cell receptor beta chain. Its target is unknown. Here immunoSEQ multiplex PCR was the method, and the copy in TCRdb shows in-frame clones only, minus some. This table holds 150,000 to 200,000 clones, roughly 88% found once. The data belong to a study of cytomegalovirus exposure and HLA in healthy donors. Study-wide context: It was reported in a later analysis that the approximately 120 validation repertoires used the same platform as the 550 to 800 first-cohort repertoires. General study results and limits: Through in vitro validation, a few CMV-associated chains were shown to be specific for CMV antigens. The investigators catalogued 164 TCR beta chains as cytomegalovirus-associated.

The sequenced sample consisted of PBMCs. This sequence originates from a woman aged 18-35 years in good health and CMV-seronegative.

The CDR3 bases are TGTGCCACCAGCAGAGATCGGTATTTCACCGGGGAGCTGTTTTTT. This gives the protein CATSRDRYFTGELFF. This chain connects TRBV15 to TRBJ2-2; D gene unclear. The CDR3 is 15 residues long. Germline V gives CDR1 LNHNV, CDR2 YYDKDF (reference sequence). Deletions cut 0 bases from V and 4 bases from J, with 9 bases between.